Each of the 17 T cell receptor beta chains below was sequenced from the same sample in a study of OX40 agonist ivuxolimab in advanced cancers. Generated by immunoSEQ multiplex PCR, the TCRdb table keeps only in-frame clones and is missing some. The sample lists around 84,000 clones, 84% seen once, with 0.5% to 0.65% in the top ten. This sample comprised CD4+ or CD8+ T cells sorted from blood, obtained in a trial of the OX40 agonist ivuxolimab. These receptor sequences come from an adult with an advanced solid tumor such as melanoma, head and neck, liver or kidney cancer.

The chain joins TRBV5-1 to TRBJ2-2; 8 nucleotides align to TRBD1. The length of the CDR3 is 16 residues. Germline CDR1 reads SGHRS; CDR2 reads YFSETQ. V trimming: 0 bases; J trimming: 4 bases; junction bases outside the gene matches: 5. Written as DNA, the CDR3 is TGCGCCAGCAGCTTGGGGAATACAGGGGGCACCGGGGAGCTGTTTTTT. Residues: CASSLGNTGGTGELFF.

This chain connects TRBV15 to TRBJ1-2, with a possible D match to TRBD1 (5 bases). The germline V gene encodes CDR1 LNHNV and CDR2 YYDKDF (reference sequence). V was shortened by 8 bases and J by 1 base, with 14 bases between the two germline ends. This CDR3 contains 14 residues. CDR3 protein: CATGDGGGNYGYTF. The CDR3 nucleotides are TGTGCCACCGGGGACGGTGGGGGTAACTATGGCTACACCTTC.

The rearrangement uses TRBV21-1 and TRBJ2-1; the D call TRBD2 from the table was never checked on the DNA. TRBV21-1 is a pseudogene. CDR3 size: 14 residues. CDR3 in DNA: TGTGCCAGTAGAGAGCGGGAGCGAGTAAATGAGCAGTTCTTC. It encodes CASRERERVNEQFF.

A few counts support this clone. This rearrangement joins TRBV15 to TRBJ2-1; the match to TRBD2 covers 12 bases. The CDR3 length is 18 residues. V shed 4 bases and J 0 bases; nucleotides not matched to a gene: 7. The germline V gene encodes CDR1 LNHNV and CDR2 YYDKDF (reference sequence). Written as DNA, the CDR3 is TGTGCCACCAGCACCGGACTAGCGGGGATAATCTCCTACAATGAGCAGTTCTTC. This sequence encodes CATSTGLAGIISYNEQFF.

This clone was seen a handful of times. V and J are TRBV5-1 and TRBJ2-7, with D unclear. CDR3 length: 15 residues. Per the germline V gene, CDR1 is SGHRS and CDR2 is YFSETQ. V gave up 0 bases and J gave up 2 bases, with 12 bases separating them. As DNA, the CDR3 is TGCGCCAGCAGCTTGGCGGATACGGGTCCCTACGAGCAGTACTTC. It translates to CASSLADTGPYEQYF.

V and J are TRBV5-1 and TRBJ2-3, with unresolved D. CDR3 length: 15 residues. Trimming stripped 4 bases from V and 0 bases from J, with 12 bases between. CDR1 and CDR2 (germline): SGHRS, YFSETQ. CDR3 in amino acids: CASSPRTTSTDTQYF. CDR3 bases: TGCGCCAGCAGCCCCAGGACGACTAGCACAGATACGCAGTATTTT.

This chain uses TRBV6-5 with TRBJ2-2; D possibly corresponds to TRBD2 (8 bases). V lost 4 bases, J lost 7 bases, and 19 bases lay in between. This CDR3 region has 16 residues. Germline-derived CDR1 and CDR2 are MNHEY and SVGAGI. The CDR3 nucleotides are TGTGCCAGCAGTTCGGGAGGGGGCATCCGTAGCGGGGAGCTGTTTTTT. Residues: CASSSGGGIRSGELFF.

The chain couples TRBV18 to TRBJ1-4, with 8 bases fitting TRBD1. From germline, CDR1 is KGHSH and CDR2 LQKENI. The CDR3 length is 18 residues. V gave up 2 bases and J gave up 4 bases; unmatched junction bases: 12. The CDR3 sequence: CASSPSIQTGVDNEKLFF. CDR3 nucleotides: TGTGCCAGCTCACCAAGCATCCAGACAGGGGTTGATAATGAAAAACTGTTTTTT.

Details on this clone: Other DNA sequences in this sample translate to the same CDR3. The CDR3 bases are TGCGCCAGCAGCCAAGCACCGGGACAGGGCACCTACGAGCAGTACTTC. It translates to CASSQAPGQGTYEQYF. V gene TRBV4-3 combines with J gene TRBJ2-7; 9 nucleotides agree with TRBD1. Germline loops: CDR1 LGHNA, CDR2 YSLEER. This CDR3 has 16 amino acids. With 1 base clipped from V and 2 bases from J, the junction kept 6 bases outside the gene matches.

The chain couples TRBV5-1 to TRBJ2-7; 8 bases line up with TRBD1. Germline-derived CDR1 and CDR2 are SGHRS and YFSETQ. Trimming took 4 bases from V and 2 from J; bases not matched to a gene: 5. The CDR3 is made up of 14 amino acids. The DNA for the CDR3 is TGCGCCAGCAGCCCCGGACAGGGAGCCTACGAGCAGTACTTC. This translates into CASSPGQGAYEQYF.

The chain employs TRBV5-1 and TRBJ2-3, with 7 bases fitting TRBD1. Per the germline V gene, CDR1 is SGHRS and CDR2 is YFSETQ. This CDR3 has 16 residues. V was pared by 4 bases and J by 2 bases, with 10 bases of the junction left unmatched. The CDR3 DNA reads TGCGCCAGCAGCCCTGGGTGGGACAGCCTCACAGATACGCAGTATTTT. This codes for CASSPGWDSLTDTQYF.

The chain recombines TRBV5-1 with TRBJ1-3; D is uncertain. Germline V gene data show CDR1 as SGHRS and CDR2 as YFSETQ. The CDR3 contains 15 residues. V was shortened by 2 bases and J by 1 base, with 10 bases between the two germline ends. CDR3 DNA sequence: TGCGCCAGCAGCTTTGACGTGGTTTCTGGAAACACCATATATTTT. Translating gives CASSFDVVSGNTIYF.

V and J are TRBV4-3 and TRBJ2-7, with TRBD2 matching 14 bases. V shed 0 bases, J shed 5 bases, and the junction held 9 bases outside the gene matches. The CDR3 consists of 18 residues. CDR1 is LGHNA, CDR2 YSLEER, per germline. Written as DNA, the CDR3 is TGCGCCAGCAGCCAAGAGTGGACTAGCGGGGGGTTGGTCCACGAGCAGTACTTC. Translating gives CASSQEWTSGGLVHEQYF.

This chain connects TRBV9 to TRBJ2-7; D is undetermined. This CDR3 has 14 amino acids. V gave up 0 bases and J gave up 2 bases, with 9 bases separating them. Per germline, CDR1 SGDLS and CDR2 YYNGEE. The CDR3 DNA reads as TGTGCCAGCAGCGTAGCACCAGAGACCTACGAGCAGTACTTC. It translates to CASSVAPETYEQYF.

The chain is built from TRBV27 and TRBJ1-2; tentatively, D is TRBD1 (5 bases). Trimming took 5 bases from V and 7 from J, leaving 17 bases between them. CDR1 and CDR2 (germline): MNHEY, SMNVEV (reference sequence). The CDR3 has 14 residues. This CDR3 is CASSTKPGLGGYTF. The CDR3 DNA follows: TGTGCCAGCAGTACGAAACCGGGACTAGGTGGCTACACCTTC.

The CDR3 bases are TGTGCCAGCAGTGAAGGAGCAGGGGCCCACACAGATACGCAGTATTTT. Protein product: CASSEGAGAHTDTQYF. J is TRBJ2-3 and V is TRBV6-1; maybe TRBD1 (6 bases). Trimming stripped 1 base from V and 2 bases from J, with 13 bases between. The CDR3 consists of 16 residues. The germline V gene encodes CDR1 MNHNS and CDR2 SASEGT.

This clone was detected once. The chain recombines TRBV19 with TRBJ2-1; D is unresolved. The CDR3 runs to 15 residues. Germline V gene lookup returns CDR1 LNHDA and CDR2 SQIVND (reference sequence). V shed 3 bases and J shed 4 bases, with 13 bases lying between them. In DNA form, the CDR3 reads TGTGCCAGTAGTATTAGGCAGTCCCCGTACAATGAGCAGTTCTTC. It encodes CASSIRQSPYNEQFF.